This TCR beta chain was retrieved from a study of neurological immune-mediated disorders. One entry per CDR3 protein, called by TCRdb with MiXCR from the 5' RACE reads. The profile shows about 52,000 distinct CDR3 sequences, 3.6% of them singletons. In its sample, this clonotype was seen many times. The sequence was obtained from a man between 25 and 39 years old with multiple sclerosis. The specimen was PBMCs.

CDR3 bases: TGCAGTGCTCGCTTGCCGGGGGCCCGATCCAATCAGCCCCAGCATTTT. Its protein product is CSARLPGARSNQPQHF. The rearrangement joins TRBV20-1 to TRBJ1-5, with D possibly TRBD1 on 6 matching bases. Germline V gene sequence: CDR1 DFQATT, CDR2 SNEGSKA (reference sequence). The CDR3 runs 16 residues. Trimming shortened V by 5 bases and J by 3 bases, and 20 bases separated the two germline ends.